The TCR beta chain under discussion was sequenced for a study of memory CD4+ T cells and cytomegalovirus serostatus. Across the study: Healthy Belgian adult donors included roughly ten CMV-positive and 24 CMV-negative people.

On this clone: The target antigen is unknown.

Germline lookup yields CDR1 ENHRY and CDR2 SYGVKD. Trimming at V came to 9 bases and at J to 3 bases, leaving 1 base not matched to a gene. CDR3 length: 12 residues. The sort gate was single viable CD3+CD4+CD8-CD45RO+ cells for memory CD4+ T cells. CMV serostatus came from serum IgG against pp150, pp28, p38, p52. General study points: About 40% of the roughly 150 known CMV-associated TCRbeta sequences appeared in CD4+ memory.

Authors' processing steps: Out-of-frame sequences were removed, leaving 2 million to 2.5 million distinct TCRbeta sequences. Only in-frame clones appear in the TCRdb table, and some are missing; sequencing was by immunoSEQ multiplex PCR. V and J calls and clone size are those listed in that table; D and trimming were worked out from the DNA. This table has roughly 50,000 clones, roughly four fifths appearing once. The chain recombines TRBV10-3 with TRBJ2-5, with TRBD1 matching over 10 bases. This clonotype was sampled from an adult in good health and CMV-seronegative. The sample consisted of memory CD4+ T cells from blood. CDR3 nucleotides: TGTGCCATAGGGACAGGGGAAGAGACCCAGTACTTC. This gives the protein CAIGTGEETQYF.